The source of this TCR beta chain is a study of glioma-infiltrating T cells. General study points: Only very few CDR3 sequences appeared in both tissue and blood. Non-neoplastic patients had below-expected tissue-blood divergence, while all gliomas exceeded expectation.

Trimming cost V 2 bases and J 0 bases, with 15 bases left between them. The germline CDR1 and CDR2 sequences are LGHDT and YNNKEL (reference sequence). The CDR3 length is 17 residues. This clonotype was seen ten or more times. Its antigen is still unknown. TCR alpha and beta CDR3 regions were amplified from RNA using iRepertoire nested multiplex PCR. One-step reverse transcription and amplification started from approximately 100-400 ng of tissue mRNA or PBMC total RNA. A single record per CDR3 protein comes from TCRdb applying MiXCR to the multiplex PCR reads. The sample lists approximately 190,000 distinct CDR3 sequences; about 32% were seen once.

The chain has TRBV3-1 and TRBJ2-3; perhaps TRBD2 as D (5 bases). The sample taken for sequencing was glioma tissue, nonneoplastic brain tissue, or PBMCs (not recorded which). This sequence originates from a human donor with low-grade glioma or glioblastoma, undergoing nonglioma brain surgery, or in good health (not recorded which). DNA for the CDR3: TGTGCCAGCAGCCAATATCTCGCGGGTGAAAGCACAGATACGCAGTATTTT. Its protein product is CASSQYLAGESTDTQYF.